The T cell receptor beta chain described here comes from a study of T cells after posttransplantation cyclophosphamide. Data came from immunoSEQ multiplex PCR; TCRdb stores just in-frame clones and leaves some out. The sample has about 30,000 clones, none seen only once; the top ten hold around 2.5%. The CDR3 length is 14 residues. V trimming: 2 bases; J trimming: 3 bases; junction bases outside the gene matches: 4. Germline CDR1 reads ENHRY; CDR2 reads SYGVKD. General study findings and limits: Donor-recipient repertoire similarity was low at 1-2 months, rising over year one.

This clone was picked up many times. Antigen specificity is unknown. This clonotype was sampled from a woman in her sixties in good health, CMV-negative, and a related stem cell transplant donor. The sequenced sample was PBMCs. This chain joins TRBV10-3 and TRBJ2-7, with 7 bases identical to TRBD1. The CDR3 DNA reads TGTGCCATCAGTGAGGACGGGACAGACTACGAGCAGTACTTC. This encodes CAISEDGTDYEQYF.